Following are 27 T cell receptor beta chains from one sample sequenced in a study of T-cell memory formation after mild COVID-19 (dated by TCRdb to the early 2020s). Receptor libraries were prepared by 5' RACE. Instrument used: Illumina NovaSeq 6000. Using fastp trimming at Q25 and MiXCR clonotype assembly, TCRdb reanalyzed the public sequencing data and kept in-frame beta chains. Here each entry gathers all rows of one CDR3 protein and keeps the most common genes and DNA. Within this sample are 470,000 or so distinct CDR3 sequences, with roughly 18% of them counted one time only. 10% to 15% of the sample is held by the ten biggest clonotypes. The specimen sequenced was PBMCs or a T cell subset sorted from them (not recorded which). The receptors were gathered from an adult woman who had mild COVID-19 (a few samples of this study predate the infection). The sample titles of this study are shuffled in the database, so cell type and time point are left out; the donor was told from shared clones.

This clonotype was recorded a few times. The chain is built from TRBV7-6 and TRBJ2-6, with D maybe TRBD2 (5 bases). Germline CDR1 and CDR2: SGHVS and FNYEAQ. V was shortened by 4 bases and J by 0 bases, with 25 bases between the two germline ends. This CDR3 spans 21 amino acids. CDR3 amino acids: CASSSLRGEWTLSSGANVLTF. The CDR3 bases are TGTGCCAGCAGCTCTCTCCGTGGGGAGTGGACTTTATCCTCTGGGGCCAACGTCCTGACTTTC.

This clonotype was counted once. The genes are TRBV12-3 or TRBV12-4 and TRBJ2-7, with D possibly matching TRBD2 (6 bases). The germline V and J ends were trimmed by 0 bases and 3 bases, with 9 bases remaining between them. The CDR3 spans 14 residues. The CDR3 DNA follows: TGTGCCAGCAGTTTAGCGGGAGGCGTCTACGAGCAGTACTTC. Its protein product is CASSLAGGVYEQYF.

This clonotype was seen repeatedly, ten times or more. The rearrangement joins TRBV5-1 to TRBJ2-1, with 11 bases aligning to TRBD2. V lost 4 bases and J lost 5; bases outside the gene matches: 5. The CDR3 is made up of 15 amino acids. Germline CDR1 is SGHRS and CDR2 is YFSETQ. CDR3 in amino acids: CASSVGTSGDNEQFF. CDR3 DNA sequence: TGCGCCAGCAGCGTAGGGACTAGCGGAGACAATGAGCAGTTCTTC.

This clonotype was detected many times. This sequence joins TRBV10-3 and TRBJ1-1; 9 bases map to TRBD1. V shed 7 bases and J 8 bases; nucleotides not matched to a gene: 8. The CDR3 is 13 amino acids. Germline lookup yields CDR1 ENHRY and CDR2 SYGVKD. CDR3 nucleotide sequence: TGTGCCATCACGGACGCGACAGGGGGAGAAGCTTTCTTT. Amino acids: CAITDATGGEAFF.

This clonotype was recorded at least ten times. The chain recombines TRBV15 with TRBJ2-3; D remains ambiguous. The CDR3 runs to 15 residues. Trimming removed 0 bases from V and 3 bases from J, with 10 bases in between. Germline V gives CDR1 LNHNV, CDR2 YYDKDF (reference sequence). The CDR3 loop is CATSRDPGKTDTQYF. The CDR3 nucleotides read TGTGCCACCAGCAGAGATCCCGGTAAAACAGATACGCAGTATTTT.

The chain joins TRBV10-3 to TRBJ2-2; 7 bases are a match to TRBD1. This CDR3 spans 14 amino acids. Trimming cost V 8 bases and J 8 bases; bases outside gene matches: 11. The V gene's germline CDR1 is ENHRY and CDR2 SYGVKD. The CDR3 region is CAIRDSSTGGELFF. CDR3 nucleotides: TGTGCCATCCGGGACAGTTCCACGGGGGGGGAGCTGTTTTTT.

The table lists this clonotype with a count of one. The chain links TRBV3-1 to TRBJ1-1; D is unclear. V lost 4 bases and J 2 bases, leaving 8 bases between the germline ends. Germline CDR1 LGHDT, CDR2 YNNKEL (reference sequence). The CDR3 spans 13 residues. The CDR3, as DNA: TGTGCCAGCAGCCCCAATCGTAACACTGAAGCTTTCTTT. Translation gives CASSPNRNTEAFF.

This clonotype occurred once. The rearrangement uses TRBV3-1 and TRBJ1-4; D unclear. There are 15 residues in the CDR3. Deletions cut 1 base from V and 0 bases from J, with 6 bases between. From germline, CDR1 is LGHDT and CDR2 YNNKEL (reference sequence). The CDR3, as DNA: TGTGCCAGCAGCCAAGGACCAGCAACTAATGAAAAACTGTTTTTT. Its translation is CASSQGPATNEKLFF. The full variable domain, rest sourced from reference TRBV3-1 and TRBJ1-4, is DTAVSQTPKYLVTQMGNDKSIKCEQNLGHDTMYWYKQDSKKFLKIMFSYNNKELIINETVPNRFSPKSPDKAHLNLHINSLELGDSAVYFCASSQGPATNEKLFFGSGTQLSVL.

The table lists this clonotype with a few counts. The chain combines TRBV7-6 with TRBJ2-7; the match to TRBD1 covers 10 bases. The V gene end was trimmed by 5 bases and the J gene end by 4 bases; junction bases not matched to a gene: 8. The CDR3 is 15 amino acids. In germline, CDR1 is SGHVS, CDR2 FNYEAQ. CDR3 region: CASSIGQGEGYEQYF. The CDR3 bases are TGTGCCAGCAGCATCGGACAGGGGGAAGGGTACGAGCAGTACTTC.

This clonotype was detected a few times. The chain is built from TRBV24-1 and TRBJ1-1; tentative D call: TRBD1 (5 bases). Trimming removed 10 bases from V and 7 bases from J, with 12 bases in between. Looked up from germline, CDR1 is KGHDR and CDR2 is SFDVKD. CDR3 length equals 11 residues. CDR3 residues: CATGDSREAFF. CDR3 bases: TGTGCCACAGGGGATAGTCGTGAAGCTTTCTTT.

The CDR3 reads CANTRTDSYEQYF. The CDR3 nucleotides are TGTGCCAACACTAGGACAGACTCCTACGAGCAGTACTTC. This chain links TRBV6-5 with TRBJ2-7, with D tentatively TRBD1 (6 bases). The V gene lost 10 bases and the J gene lost 0 bases, with 13 bases spanning the gap. The CDR3 spans 13 residues. Germline-derived CDR1 and CDR2 are MNHEY and SVGAGI.

The table lists this clonotype with a few counts. CDR3 sequence: CASSYGQGSHEQYF. The CDR3 nucleotides read TGTGCCAGCAGTTACGGACAGGGATCCCACGAGCAGTACTTC. This chain joins TRBV6-5 and TRBJ2-7; 8 bases are shared with TRBD1. The CDR3 has 14 residues. V was clipped by 2 bases and J by 5 bases; unmatched bases: 5. The germline V gene has CDR1 MNHEY and CDR2 SVGAGI.

This chain's CDR3 is CAISRQLNTEAFF. The DNA for the CDR3 is TGTGCCATCAGCCGACAGCTGAACACTGAAGCTTTCTTT. This chain links TRBV10-3 with TRBJ1-1, with a possible D match to TRBD1 (5 bases). Trimming left V 6 bases short and J 0 bases short, with 8 bases between. CDR1 is ENHRY, CDR2 SYGVKD, per germline. The CDR3 covers 13 residues.

The rearrangement uses TRBV4-2 and TRBJ1-6; no clear D. The CDR3 has 14 amino acids. Trimming took off 0 bases at V and 7 bases at J, with 7 bases between the two ends. Germline V lookup: CDR1 LGHNA, CDR2 YNFKEQ. CDR3 nucleotides: TGTGCCAGCAGCCAAGACTCCCCCAATTCACCCCTCCACTTT. Translated, it gives CASSQDSPNSPLHF.

This clonotype was counted a few times. The rearrangement links TRBV24-1 to TRBJ2-3; D remains ambiguous. From germline, CDR1 is KGHDR and CDR2 SFDVKD. This CDR3 has 12 amino acids. With 8 bases removed from V and 3 bases from J, the gap between germline ends came to 8 bases. The CDR3 DNA is TGTGCCACCAAGGCAGAAACAGATACGCAGTATTTT. This translates into CATKAETDTQYF.

The chain uses TRBV5-6 and TRBJ2-3; possibly TRBD1 for D (6 bases). The CDR3 extends over 16 amino acids. Germline CDR1 reads SGHDT; CDR2 reads YYEEEE. Deletions cut 4 bases from V and 4 bases from J, with 19 bases between. CDR3 region: CASSAFRDKGPDTQYF. CDR3 nucleotide sequence: TGTGCCAGCAGCGCTTTCCGGGACAAGGGGCCAGATACGCAGTATTTT.

This sequence joins TRBV7-8 and TRBJ1-2, with TRBD1 identical over 11 bases. The CDR3 spans 16 residues. Germline V gives CDR1 SGHVS, CDR2 FQNEAQ. J lost 4 bases, V lost 3 bases, and 7 bases had no gene match. The CDR3 region has the DNA TGTGCCAGCAGCTTCCCGGGACAGGGGGATTCCTATGGCTACACCTTC. Its protein is CASSFPGQGDSYGYTF.

This clonotype showed up just a few times. The chain has TRBV5-5 and TRBJ2-2, with D maybe TRBD2 (6 bases). Germline assignment: CDR1 SGHKS and CDR2 YYEKEE (reference sequence). This CDR3 spans 15 amino acids. Trimming took 2 bases from V and 5 from J, leaving 13 bases between them. CDR3 in amino acids: CASSFETSWTGELFF. Written as DNA, the CDR3 is TGTGCCAGCAGCTTCGAGACTAGTTGGACCGGGGAGCTGTTTTTT.

The J gene is TRBJ2-1, the V gene TRBV12-3 or TRBV12-4; 8 bases agree with TRBD2. Trimming at V came to 8 bases and at J to 8 bases, leaving 8 bases not matched to a gene. The CDR3 runs to 13 residues. DNA of the CDR3: TGTGCCAGCTTCGGGGGGGGCGGCGATGAGCAGTTCTTC. This translates into CASFGGGGDEQFF.

In this sample, this clonotype turned up a few times. The chain recombines TRBV19 with TRBJ2-6, with D perhaps TRBD2 (6 bases). This CDR3 comprises 16 residues. Trimming removed 7 bases from V and 0 bases from J, with 13 bases in between. Germline CDR1 LNHDA, CDR2 SQIVND (reference sequence). CDR3 sequence (DNA): TGTGCCAGTACTACGGGACTCAACTCTGGGGCCAACGTCCTGACTTTC. Its translation: CASTTGLNSGANVLTF. Together with reference TRBV19 and TRBJ2-6, the CDR3 gives the full variable domain: DGGITQSPKYLFRKEGQNVTLSCEQNLNHDAMYWYRQDPGQGLRLIYYSQIVNDFQKGDIAEGYSVSREKKESFPLTVTSAQKNPTAFYLCASTTGLNSGANVLTFGAGSRLTVL.

The chain joins TRBV29-1 to TRBJ2-1; TRBD2 is a possible D gene (5 bases). CDR1 is SQVTM, CDR2 ANQGSEA, per germline. The V and J ends lost 3 bases and 10 bases respectively, with 16 bases between them. The CDR3 is made up of 13 amino acids. This chain's CDR3 is CSVERAVPREQFF. The CDR3 nucleotides are TGCAGCGTTGAGCGGGCGGTCCCCCGGGAGCAGTTCTTC.

The V gene is TRBV12-3 or TRBV12-4, the J gene TRBJ2-1; perhaps D is TRBD1 or TRBD2 (5 bases each). The CDR3 is 15 residues long. V shed 4 bases and J shed 6 bases, with 16 bases lying between them. As DNA, the CDR3 is TGTGCCAGCAGTTCCCTCCGGGACCACTCCAATGAGCAGTTCTTC. It encodes CASSSLRDHSNEQFF.

The sample holds a few counts of this clonotype. The genes are TRBV5-1 and TRBJ1-5; 7 bases agree with TRBD1. CDR1 and CDR2 (germline): SGHRS, YFSETQ. The CDR3 spans 16 residues. Trimming removed 2 bases from V and 3 bases from J; junction bases left unmatched: 8. The CDR3 bases are TGCGCCAGCAGCTTAAACGGACAGGAGATCAATCAGCCCCAGCATTTT. Encoded protein: CASSLNGQEINQPQHF.

This clonotype was found a few times. The CDR3 coding sequence is TGTGCCAGCAGCTTAGTCACAGGTGATGGCTACACCTTC. Protein sequence: CASSLVTGDGYTF. The rearrangement uses TRBV7-2 and TRBJ1-2; a possible D gene is TRBD1 (5 bases). V was trimmed by 1 base and J by 6 bases, leaving 9 bases between them. This CDR3 spans 13 amino acids. Germline loops: CDR1 SGHTA, CDR2 FQGNSA.

The chain joins TRBV5-1 to TRBJ2-1, with a tentative D call TRBD2 (6 bases). The V gene's germline CDR1 is SGHRS and CDR2 YFSETQ. The CDR3 has 16 amino acids. Between the trimmed V and J ends, which lost 0 bases and 4 bases, there was a span of 14 bases. CDR3 DNA sequence: TGCGCCAGCAGCTTGGGGTTCGGGCGGGGATACAATGAGCAGTTCTTC. It is translated as CASSLGFGRGYNEQFF.

This clonotype was counted between two and nine times. The chain couples TRBV12-3 or TRBV12-4 to TRBJ1-3; D remains ambiguous. Trimming took off 10 bases at V and 0 bases at J, with 10 bases between the two ends. The CDR3 runs 13 residues. The CDR3 spells CANTILSGNTIYF. In nucleotides, the CDR3 is TGTGCCAACACCATCCTCTCTGGAAACACCATATATTTT.

This clonotype was detected only a few times. CDR3 nucleotides: TGTGCCAGCAGTGACTTACAGGGCTTGAACACTGAAGCTTTCTTT. It specifies CASSDLQGLNTEAFF. V gene TRBV25-1 combines with J gene TRBJ1-1, with a tentative D call TRBD1 (6 bases). This CDR3 spans 15 amino acids. Per the germline V gene, CDR1 is MGHDK and CDR2 is SYGVNS. Trimming cost V 3 bases and J 0 bases, with 11 bases left between them.